What follows describes a single T cell receptor (beta chain). The target antigen is unknown. This sample is drawn from a study of T-cell reconstitution after alpha-beta-depleted transplantation in children. Study findings and constraints: In some patients, recipient T cells and intrathymic progenitors surviving conditioning explained high day-60 diversity.

Trimming removed 7 bases at V and 4 bases at J, with 11 bases between. In germline, CDR1 is SQVTM, CDR2 ANQGSEA. CDR3 length: 12 residues. Unique molecular identifiers featured in how the TCRbeta library was prepared. A single record per CDR3 protein comes from TCRdb applying MiXCR to the PCR reads. This sample carries fewer than 550,000 distinct CDR3 sequences, about 10% of them seen once, and the ten largest clones take 12% to 15%. This TCR was sampled from a female patient between 2 and 15 years old who had a stem cell transplant for aplastic anemia, so the T cells may come from the graft donor. Here the sequenced sample was PBMCs, mostly from graft donor cells, taken 180 days after TCRalphabeta/CD19-depleted stem cell transplant. The chain links TRBV29-1 to TRBJ2-1; possibly TRBD1 for D (6 bases). The CDR3 DNA is TGCAGCGCAGGGGAACGGTACAATGAGCAGTTCTTC. Translation gives CSAGERYNEQFF.